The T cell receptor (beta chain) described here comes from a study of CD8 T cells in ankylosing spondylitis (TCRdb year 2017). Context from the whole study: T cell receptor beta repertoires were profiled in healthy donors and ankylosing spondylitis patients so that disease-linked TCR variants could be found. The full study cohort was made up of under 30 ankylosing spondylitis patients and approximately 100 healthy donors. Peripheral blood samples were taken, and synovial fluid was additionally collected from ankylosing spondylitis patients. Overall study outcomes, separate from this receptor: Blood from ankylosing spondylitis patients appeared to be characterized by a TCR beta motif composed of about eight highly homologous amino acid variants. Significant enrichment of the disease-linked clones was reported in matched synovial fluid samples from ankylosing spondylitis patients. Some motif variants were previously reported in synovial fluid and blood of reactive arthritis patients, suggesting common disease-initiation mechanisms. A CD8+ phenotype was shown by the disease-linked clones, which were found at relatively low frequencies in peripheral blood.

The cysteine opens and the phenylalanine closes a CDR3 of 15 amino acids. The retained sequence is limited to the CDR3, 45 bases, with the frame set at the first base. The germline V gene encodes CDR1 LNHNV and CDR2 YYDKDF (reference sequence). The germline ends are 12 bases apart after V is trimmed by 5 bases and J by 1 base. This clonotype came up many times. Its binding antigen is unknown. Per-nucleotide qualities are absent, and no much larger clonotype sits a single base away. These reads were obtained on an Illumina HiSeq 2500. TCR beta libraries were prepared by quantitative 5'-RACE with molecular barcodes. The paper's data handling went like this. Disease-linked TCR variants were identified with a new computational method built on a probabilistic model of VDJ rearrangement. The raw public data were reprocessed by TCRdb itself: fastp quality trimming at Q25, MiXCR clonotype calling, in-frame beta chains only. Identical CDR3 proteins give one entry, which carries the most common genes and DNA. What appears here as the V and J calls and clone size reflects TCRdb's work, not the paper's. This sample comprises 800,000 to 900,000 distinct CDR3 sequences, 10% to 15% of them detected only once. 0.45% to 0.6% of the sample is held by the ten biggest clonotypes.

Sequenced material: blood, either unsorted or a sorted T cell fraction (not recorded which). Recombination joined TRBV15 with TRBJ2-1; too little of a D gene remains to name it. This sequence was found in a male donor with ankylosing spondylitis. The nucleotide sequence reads TGTGCCACCAGCCGAATAGGAATGTCCTACAATGAGCAGTTCTTC. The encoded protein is CATSRIGMSYNEQFF. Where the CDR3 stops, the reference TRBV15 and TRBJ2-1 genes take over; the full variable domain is DAMVIQNPRYQVTQFGKPVTLSCSQTLNHNVMYWYQQKSSQAPKLLFHYYDKDFNNEADTPDNFQSRRPNTSFCFLDIRSPGLGDTAMYLCATSRIGMSYNEQFFGPGTRLTVL.